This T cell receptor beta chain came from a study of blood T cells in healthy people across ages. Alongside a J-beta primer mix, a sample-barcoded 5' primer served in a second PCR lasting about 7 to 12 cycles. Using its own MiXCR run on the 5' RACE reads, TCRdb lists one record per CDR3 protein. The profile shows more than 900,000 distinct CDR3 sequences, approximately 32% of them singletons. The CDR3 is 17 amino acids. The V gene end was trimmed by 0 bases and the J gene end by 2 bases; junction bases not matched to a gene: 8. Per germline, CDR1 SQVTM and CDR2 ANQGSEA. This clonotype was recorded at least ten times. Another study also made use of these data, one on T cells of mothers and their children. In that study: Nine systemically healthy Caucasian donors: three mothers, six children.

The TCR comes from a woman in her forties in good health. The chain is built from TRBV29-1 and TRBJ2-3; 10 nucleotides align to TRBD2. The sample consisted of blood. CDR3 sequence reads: CSVEDPASGGSTDTQYF. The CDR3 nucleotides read TGCAGCGTTGAAGATCCGGCTAGCGGGGGATCCACAGATACGCAGTATTTT.